Listed below are T cell receptor beta chains from one sample, sequenced in a study of OX40 agonist ivuxolimab in advanced cancers. The method was immunoSEQ multiplex PCR; TCRdb's version includes in-frame clones alone and lacks a portion of them. In the table there are about 77,000 clones, about 90% of which are singletons. The specimen was CD4+ or CD8+ T cells sorted from blood, collected in a trial of the OX40 agonist ivuxolimab. All receptors derive from an adult with an advanced solid tumor such as melanoma, head and neck, liver or kidney cancer. CDR3s include the opening cysteine and the closing phenylalanine or tryptophan. A D gene is named only where the DNA matches it firmly. Some rows have no size entry. The others give once, few or many, or a class for an expanded clone.

j_call v_call clone_size d_call cdr3_nt cdr3_aa
TRBJ1-1 TRBV15 - - TGTGCCACCAGCAGATATAACGGTGAAGCTTTCTTT CATSRYNGEAFF
TRBJ1-3 TRBV18 - - TGTGCCAGCTCACCATTTGCAGGCCAAGACACCATATATTTT CASSPFAGQDTIYF
TRBJ2-5 TRBV5-4 - TRBD1 TGTGCCAGCAGGCACAGGGGGCGAGAGACCCAGTACTTC CASRHRGRETQYF
TRBJ1-4 TRBV7-2 - TRBD1 TGTGCCAGCAGCAAGGACAGGAATAATGAAAAACTGTTTTTT CASSKDRNNEKLFF
TRBJ1-2 TRBV25-1 - TRBD1 TGTGCCAGCAGTGACGTAACATCGCGACAGGGGGTAGACTATGGCTACACCTTC CASSDVTSRQGVDYGYTF
TRBJ2-5 TRBV6-4 few TRBD2 TGTGCCAGCAGCGGCGGGCCGAACCGAGCGGGGCGACAAGAGACCCAGTACTTC CASSGGPNRAGRQETQYF
TRBJ1-5 TRBV6-1 - - TGTGCCAGCAGTGAAGGAGGAGGGGGTCAGCCCCAGCATTTT CASSEGGGGQPQHF
TRBJ1-2 TRBV4-2 - TRBD1 TGTGCCAGCAGCCAACGACAGGGTATGGACTATGGCTACACCTTC CASSQRQGMDYGYTF
TRBJ1-1 TRBV18 - - TGTGCCAGCTCCCGATCAGGTGACACTGAAGCTTTCTTT CASSRSGDTEAFF
TRBJ2-7 TRBV11-2 - - TGTGCCAGCAGCTTAGTTAGTATACCTTACGAGCAGTACTTC CASSLVSIPYEQYF
TRBJ1-1 TRBV16 - - TGTGCCAGCAGCCAGGGGCCCCGCGGGGCTTTCTTT CASSQGPRGAFF
TRBJ2-5 TRBV11-1 - - TGTGCCAGCAGCTTAGCGCGACTCCGTGGCCAGTACTTC CASSLARLRGQYF
TRBJ1-1 TRBV7-3 - TRBD1 TGTGCCAGCAGCCGGACAGGAAACACTGAAGCTTTCTTT CASSRTGNTEAFF
TRBJ1-4 TRBV7-2 - - TGTGCCAGCAGCCTCGAGACAGGCGGAAAACTGTTTTTT CASSLETGGKLFF
TRBJ1-3 TRBV5-8 few - TGTGCCAGCAGCTTGGACGGTCCGGTCAGCACCATATATTTT CASSLDGPVSTIYF
TRBJ1-2 TRBV11-2 - - TGTGCCAGCAGCTTCGACGAGGGGCACTACACCTTC CASSFDEGHYTF
TRBJ2-7 TRBV6-6 - - TGTGCCAGCAGTTACGGGCAGGGAGAAGTAGAGCAGTACTTC CASSYGQGEVEQYF
TRBJ1-6 TRBV5-1 - - TGCGCCAGCAGCCCTACCAACCGGGACGAGCGATCACCCCTCCACTTT CASSPTNRDERSPLHF
TRBJ1-3 TRBV18 - - TGTGCCAGCTCACCCTCTGGACCGATCTCTGGAAACACCATATATTTT CASSPSGPISGNTIYF
TRBJ1-1 TRBV5-4 - - TGTGCCAGCAGCTTGTCGGGGGCGCACACTGAAGCTTTCTTT CASSLSGAHTEAFF
TRBJ1-1 TRBV5-6 - - TGTGCCAGCACCGTCCAGGGGTATTTCACTGAAGCTTTCTTT CASTVQGYFTEAFF
TRBJ2-4 TRBV7-2 - - TGTGCCAGCAGCTTAGTGTTCGATGCTCTAGCCAAAAACATTCAGTACTTC CASSLVFDALAKNIQYF